These 21 T cell receptor beta chains came from one sample sequenced in a study of T-cell reconstitution after alpha-beta-depleted transplantation in children. The TCRbeta library was prepared with unique molecular identifiers. TCRdb called the PCR reads again in MiXCR, with one record for every CDR3 protein. Here the sample spans 440,000 or so distinct CDR3 sequences, approximately 41% being singletons. The sequences come from PBMCs, collected before TCRalphabeta/CD19-depleted stem cell transplant. All receptors come from a girl aged 2-15 years with aplastic anemia, due to receive a stem cell transplant.

This clonotype was found many times. This chain uses TRBV20-1 with TRBJ2-7; 11 nucleotides agree with TRBD2. CDR3 size: 13 residues. The ends lost 5 bases at V and 6 bases at J; junction bases unmatched: 6. From germline, CDR1 is DFQATT and CDR2 SNEGSKA (reference sequence). The CDR3 DNA reads as TGCAGTGCTCCTAGCGGGAGGAATCGCGAGCAGTACTTC. Its translation is CSAPSGRNREQYF.

This clonotype was counted ten times or more. This chain links TRBV12-3 or TRBV12-4 with TRBJ1-5; D is unclear. Trimming took 1 base from V and 7 from J, leaving 8 bases between them. The CDR3 has 13 residues. The CDR3 coding sequence is TGTGCCAGCAGTTTAGGGGTGTGGCAGCCCCAGCATTTT. It is translated as CASSLGVWQPQHF.

The chain has TRBV5-6 and TRBJ2-7; D call uncertain. The CDR3 runs to 14 residues. V lost 1 base, J lost 2 bases, and 10 bases lay in between. CDR1 and CDR2 from the germline V gene are SGHDT and YYEEEE. The CDR3 region has the DNA TGTGCCAGCAGCTTGATTTCCCAGGCCTACGAGCAGTACTTC. Protein product: CASSLISQAYEQYF.

This chain connects TRBV20-1 to TRBJ2-3; D remains ambiguous. CDR3 length: 16 residues. CDR1 DFQATT and CDR2 SNEGSKA come from the germline V gene (reference sequence). Trimming cost V 3 bases and J 2 bases, with 18 bases left between them. This CDR3 is CSARNLGPEVTDTQYF. Written as DNA, the CDR3 is TGCAGTGCTAGGAATTTAGGCCCAGAAGTCACAGATACGCAGTATTTT.

V gene TRBV29-1 combines with J gene TRBJ2-7, with D unclear. This CDR3 is built from 10 residues. V gave up 8 bases and J gave up 3 bases, with 8 bases separating them. Looked up from germline, CDR1 is SQVTM and CDR2 is ANQGSEA. The CDR3 DNA reads TGCAGCCCTCGTAACTACGAGCAGTACTTC. It translates to CSPRNYEQYF.

This clonotype was observed a handful of times. The chain joins TRBV27 to TRBJ2-1, with TRBD2 matching 11 bases. This CDR3 comprises 19 residues. J gave up 3 bases and V 3 bases, and 13 bases lay outside the gene matches. Germline CDR1 is MNHEY and CDR2 is SMNVEV (reference sequence). For the CDR3, the DNA is TGTGCCAGCAGTTTTAGTAGACTAGCGGGGTCTAACTTCTACAATGAGCAGTTCTTC. Amino acids: CASSFSRLAGSNFYNEQFF.

The rearrangement uses TRBV7-6 and TRBJ2-1; 8 positions agree with TRBD1. The V gene's germline CDR1 is SGHVS and CDR2 FNYEAQ. V dropped 5 bases and J dropped 8; count of bases not matched to a gene: 5. The CDR3 extends over 13 amino acids. The CDR3, as DNA: TGTGCCAGCAGCGGACAGGGTAGCCATGAGCAGTTCTTC. This encodes CASSGQGSHEQFF.

This chain uses TRBV7-2 with TRBJ2-7, with TRBD1 matching 9 bases. The junction had 7 bases not matched to a gene; V was cut back by 5 bases and J by 5 bases. Germline V gene data show CDR1 as SGHTA and CDR2 as FQGNSA. CDR3 length: 14 amino acids. The CDR3 sequence is CASSRDRGSNEQYF. CDR3 DNA: TGTGCCAGCAGCCGTGACAGGGGGAGTAACGAGCAGTACTTC. Full variable domain (outside the CDR3, taken from reference TRBV7-2 and TRBJ2-7): GAGVSQSPSNKVTEKGKDVELRCDPISGHTALYWYRQSLGQGLEFLIYFQGNSAPDKSGLPSDRFSAERTGGSVSTLTIQRTQQEDSAVYLCASSRDRGSNEQYFGPGTRLTVT.

J is TRBJ2-7 and V is TRBV28; TRBD1 matches 7 bases. The CDR3 is 15 amino acids. J gave up 5 bases and V 5 bases, and 12 bases lay outside the gene matches. CDR1 is MDHEN, CDR2 SYDVKM, per germline. CDR3 loop: CASSSPDRAPDEQYF. CDR3 bases: TGTGCCAGCAGTAGCCCAGACAGGGCCCCCGACGAGCAGTACTTC.

This clonotype was seen only once. The chain joins TRBV20-1 to TRBJ1-1; D remains unclear. Germline CDR1 reads DFQATT; CDR2 reads SNEGSKA (reference sequence). The CDR3 is made up of 13 amino acids. V was pared by 3 bases and J by 5 bases, with 13 bases between. CDR3 bases: TGCAGTGCTAGGGGCGTGAGGGAGACTGAAGCTTTCTTT. It yields the protein CSARGVRETEAFF.

This clonotype came up a few times. The chain uses TRBV5-1 and TRBJ2-5; TRBD1 agrees at 10 bases. This CDR3 spans 15 amino acids. Trimming cost V 4 bases and J 5 bases; bases outside gene matches: 8. The germline V gene has CDR1 SGHRS and CDR2 YFSETQ. The chain's CDR3 is CASSPTGGGWETQYF. The CDR3 bases are TGCGCCAGCAGCCCGACAGGGGGCGGATGGGAGACCCAGTACTTC.

The chain links TRBV20-1 to TRBJ2-7; a possible D gene is TRBD1 (6 bases). CDR1 is DFQATT and CDR2 is SNEGSKA in the germline V gene (reference sequence). This CDR3 spans 12 amino acids. Trimming left V 3 bases short and J 5 bases short, with 11 bases between. For the CDR3, the DNA is TGCAGTGCTAGGTGGGGGCAGGACGAGCAGTACTTC. Translation gives CSARWGQDEQYF.

This clonotype was seen repeatedly, ten times or more. As DNA, the CDR3 is TGCAGTGCTAGAGAAAGCGGGGGGAACACCGGGGAGCTGTTTTTT. Translating gives CSARESGGNTGELFF. The chain carries TRBV20-1 and TRBJ2-2, with 8 nucleotides matching TRBD2. This CDR3 is built from 15 residues. The ends lost 0 bases at V and 1 base at J; junction bases unmatched: 1. Germline V gives CDR1 DFQATT, CDR2 SNEGSKA (reference sequence).

The J gene is TRBJ2-5, the V gene TRBV11-2; 8 nucleotides match TRBD1. CDR1 and CDR2 (germline): SGHAT, FQNNGV. V shed 5 bases, J shed 2 bases, and the junction held 10 bases outside the gene matches. This CDR3 region has 16 residues. CDR3 amino acids: CASSGRRTGRQETQYF. The CDR3 coding sequence is TGTGCCAGCAGCGGGAGACGGACAGGGAGGCAAGAGACCCAGTACTTC.

The V gene is TRBV7-3, the J gene TRBJ2-7, with D possibly being TRBD1 (6 bases). Germline V gene data show CDR1 as SGHTA and CDR2 as FQGTGA. Trimming stripped 0 bases from V and 5 bases from J, with 8 bases between. The CDR3 totals 13 residues. CDR3 coding DNA: TGTGCCAGCAGCTTAACACAGGGCCACGAGCAGTACTTC. It translates to CASSLTQGHEQYF.

This rearrangement joins TRBV12-3 or TRBV12-4 to TRBJ2-1, with D possibly matching TRBD2 (5 bases). V was cut by 5 bases and J by 2 bases, with 19 bases left in between. The CDR3 has 17 residues. For the CDR3, the DNA is TGTGCCAGCAGTCCACGGCGGGCAGGAGCCCCCTACAATGAGCAGTTCTTC. Amino acids: CASSPRRAGAPYNEQFF.

This chain links TRBV29-1 with TRBJ1-1; the D gene is possibly TRBD1 (6 bases). Trimming removed 7 bases at V and 11 bases at J, with 20 bases between. Germline V gene lookup returns CDR1 SQVTM and CDR2 ANQGSEA. This CDR3 region has 12 residues. The CDR3 is CSAKVGGAGAFF. CDR3 sequence (DNA): TGCAGCGCCAAAGTGGGGGGCGCGGGGGCTTTCTTT.

A few counts support this clonotype. This chain links TRBV7-2 with TRBJ2-7; D is ambiguous. The V gene's germline CDR1 is SGHTA and CDR2 FQGNSA. V gave up 8 bases and J gave up 3 bases, with 20 bases separating them. This CDR3 has 15 residues. CDR3 amino acids: CASRINTDPFYEQYF. CDR3 DNA: TGTGCCAGCCGTATCAATACAGATCCGTTCTACGAGCAGTACTTC.

V is TRBV12-3 or TRBV12-4 and J is TRBJ2-7; the match to TRBD2 covers 8 bases. The CDR3 length is 15 residues. The V and J ends lost 5 bases and 1 base, in that order; junction bases with no gene match: 7. CDR3 residues: CASSPSGSTSYEQYF. Written as DNA, the CDR3 is TGTGCCAGCAGTCCAAGCGGGAGTACTTCCTACGAGCAGTACTTC.

This clonotype was picked up many times. The chain is built from TRBV20-1 and TRBJ2-1; 9 nucleotides agree with TRBD2. The germline V gene encodes CDR1 DFQATT and CDR2 SNEGSKA (reference sequence). This CDR3 has 15 residues. Losses at the gene ends were 8 bases for V and 7 bases for J; bases not matched to a gene: 15. CDR3 coding DNA: TGCAGTCCTGAAGACTATGAACTAGCGGGTAATGAGCAGTTCTTC. Its translation is CSPEDYELAGNEQFF.

The chain employs TRBV10-3 and TRBJ1-2, with D tentatively TRBD1 (5 bases). The CDR3 totals 13 residues. Trimming removed 6 bases at V and 4 bases at J, with 12 bases between. Germline V gives CDR1 ENHRY, CDR2 SYGVKD. CDR3: CAIRPRGGYGYTF. For the CDR3, the DNA is TGTGCCATCAGGCCCCGCGGGGGCTATGGCTACACCTTC.